The clone carrying this T cell receptor beta chain turned up a few times. Its antigen is undetermined. The primer mix had 60 Vbeta and 13 Jbeta primers. TCRdb's table, derived via immunoSEQ multiplex PCR, lists solely in-frame clones and lacks some. The table records around 99,000 clones, about 72% of them present only once. The CDR3 consists of 12 residues. Germline CDR1 reads MNHEY; CDR2 reads SVGAGI. V lost 6 bases to trimming and J lost 0 bases, with 5 bases between them. This record belongs to a study of cytomegalovirus exposure and HLA in healthy donors. Study findings and constraints: TRBV6-2, TRBV6-3 and other indistinguishable V segments were excluded. Rarity characterized most TCR sequences, yet some public TCRs appeared in many donors. One variant, a missense change in DCLRE1C, was linked in a later analysis to TCR beta V- and J-gene trimming. When a later analysis was performed, an Asian-associated ancestry cluster reportedly had fewer N-insertions than the approximately 680-donor mean.

The clonotype originates from a young man in good health and CMV-seronegative. The sample taken for sequencing was PBMCs. V gene TRBV6-5 combines with J gene TRBJ1-1; D gene ambiguous. CDR3 loop: CASRSMNTEAFF. The CDR3 region has the DNA TGTGCCAGCAGATCAATGAACACTGAAGCTTTCTTT.